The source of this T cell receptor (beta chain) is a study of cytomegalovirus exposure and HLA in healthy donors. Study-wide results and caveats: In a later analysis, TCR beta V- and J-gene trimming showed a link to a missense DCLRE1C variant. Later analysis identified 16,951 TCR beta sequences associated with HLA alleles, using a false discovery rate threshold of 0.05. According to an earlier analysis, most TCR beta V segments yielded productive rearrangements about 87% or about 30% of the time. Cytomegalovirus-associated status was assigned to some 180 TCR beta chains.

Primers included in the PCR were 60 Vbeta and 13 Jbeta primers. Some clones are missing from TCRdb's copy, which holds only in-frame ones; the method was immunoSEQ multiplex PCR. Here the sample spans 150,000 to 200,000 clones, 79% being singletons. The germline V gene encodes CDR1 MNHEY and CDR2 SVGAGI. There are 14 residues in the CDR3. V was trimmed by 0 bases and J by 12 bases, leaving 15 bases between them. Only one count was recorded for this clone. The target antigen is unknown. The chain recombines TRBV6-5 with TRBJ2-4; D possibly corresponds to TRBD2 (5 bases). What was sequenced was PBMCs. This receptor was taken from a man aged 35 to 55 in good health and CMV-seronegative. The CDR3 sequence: CASSYSREGYSQYF. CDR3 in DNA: TGTGCCAGCAGTTACTCTCGTGAGGGCTACAGTCAGTACTTC.